The sequence of this T cell receptor (beta chain) was determined in a study of T cell changes during pregnancy in multiple sclerosis (dated by TCRdb to the late 2010s). Looking at the study overall: Changes in the T cell repertoire over the course of pregnancy were examined in this study in women with multiple sclerosis.

Spanning cysteine to phenylalanine, the CDR3 consists of 13 amino acids. Only the CDR3 region is kept as DNA, spanning 39 bases read in frame from base 1. Trimming takes 9 bases from V and 6 bases from J, and the germline ends sit 17 bases apart. CDR1 is given as LNHDA and CDR2 as SQIVND, both from the germline V gene (reference sequence). Comments on this clone: What antigen it recognizes has not been identified. Per-base qualities were not stored, and no clone one base away is much larger.

The receptor library was made with the immunoSEQ multiplex PCR assay. This immuneACCESS table, as held by TCRdb, lists in-frame sequences with V and J called but not all clones. Of the missing ones, under half trace to an unresolved V gene in checked studies; the others have no known cause. Across this sample there are about 81,000 clones, with 80% to 95% seen only once. The ten largest account for 1.3% to 1.5% of the sample. Source: peripheral blood, taken in the third trimester of pregnancy. The chain is made from TRBV19 and TRBJ1-2; no confident D gene assignment can be made. This receptor was taken from a female donor in good health, enrolled as a control in a pregnancy study. Here is the DNA: TGTGCCAGCCAGTACTCGATCCGGGATGGCTACACCTTC. This encodes CASQYSIRDGYTF.